Presented here are 22 T cell receptor beta chains from one specimen sequenced in a study of shared clonotypes between healthy human individuals (dated by TCRdb to about 2020). The library was generated by the immunoSEQ multiplex PCR assay. Drawn from immuneACCESS, this table holds only the in-frame rearrangements with V and J called that TCRdb kept. Clones are partly lost; checked studies trace under half to an unresolved V gene and leave the rest unexplained. This sample holds about 1.1 million clones; around 78% were observed only once. Together, the top ten hold roughly 0.55% of the sample. The sequencing input was memory CD4+ T cells from PBMCs. What this sample's cell subset or site label stands for: CD45RA-negative fraction. These receptors originate from a young man in good health. Some clones in this sample may be carry-over from other donors' samples.

The CDR3 DNA is TGTGCCAGCAGCTTGGAACTAGCGGGAGGGGCAAGCAATGAGCAGTTCTTC. The encoded protein is CASSLELAGGASNEQFF. The chain links TRBV5-4 to TRBJ2-1, with TRBD2 identical over 13 bases. CDR3 size: 17 residues. Trimming removed 0 bases from V and 6 bases from J; junction bases left unmatched: 6. CDR1 and CDR2 from the germline V gene are SGHNT and YYREEE (reference sequence).

The chain joins TRBV10-3 to TRBJ2-3, with 12 bases that match TRBD2. Germline V gives CDR1 ENHRY, CDR2 SYGVKD. This CDR3 comprises 16 residues. With 6 bases clipped from V and 3 bases from J, the junction kept 7 bases outside the gene matches. The chain's CDR3 is CAISGKTSGSTDTQYF. CDR3 DNA sequence: TGTGCCATCAGCGGGAAGACTAGCGGGAGTACAGATACGCAGTATTTT.

The chain employs TRBV18 and TRBJ2-1; 12 bases map to TRBD1. J lost 9 bases, V lost 3 bases, and 6 bases had no gene match. The CDR3 has 15 residues. The V gene's germline CDR1 is KGHSH and CDR2 LQKENI. CDR3 DNA sequence: TGTGCCAGCTCACCGGGACAGGGGGCGGTTTTTGAGCAGTTCTTC. This codes for CASSPGQGAVFEQFF.

CDR3 sequence: CASSPGATYEQYF. The DNA for the CDR3 is TGCGCCAGCAGCCCGGGGGCCACCTACGAGCAGTACTTC. This chain links TRBV5-1 with TRBJ2-7, with D tentatively TRBD1 or TRBD2 (6 bases each). Germline V lookup: CDR1 SGHRS, CDR2 YFSETQ. V was trimmed by 4 bases and J by 2 bases, leaving 10 bases between them. This CDR3 has 13 amino acids.

V is TRBV7-3 and J is TRBJ2-3; 8 nucleotides align to TRBD2. V was clipped by 1 base and J by 8 bases; unmatched bases: 17. In germline, CDR1 is SGHTA, CDR2 FQGTGA. The CDR3 runs to 18 residues. The CDR3 nucleotides read TGTGCCAGCAGCTTAAGCCCCTCCCACGGCGGGAGGCCGGGTACGCAGTATTTT. As protein: CASSLSPSHGGRPGTQYF.

This chain uses TRBV10-3 with TRBJ2-7; 8 positions match TRBD2. V trimming: 6 bases; J trimming: 7 bases; junction bases outside the gene matches: 14. The CDR3 is made up of 15 amino acids. CDR1 and CDR2 (germline): ENHRY, SYGVKD. In nucleotides, the CDR3 is TGTGCCATCAGCCGAAGTAGCGGGATCTACGAGGAGCAGTACTTC. This codes for CAISRSSGIYEEQYF.

V gene TRBV30 combines with J gene TRBJ1-2; the match to TRBD1 covers 8 bases. The length of the CDR3 is 12 residues. V lost 5 bases, J lost 3 bases, and 2 bases stayed unmatched. The germline gives CDR1 GTSNPN, CDR2 SVGIG (reference sequence). The CDR3 here is CAWYRGDYGYTF. CDR3 in DNA: TGTGCCTGGTACAGGGGGGACTATGGCTACACCTTC.

This clone was observed once. The chain links TRBV28 to TRBJ1-4, with 11 positions matching TRBD1. Germline V gene data show CDR1 as MDHEN and CDR2 as SYDVKM. Trimming at V came to 1 base and at J to 10 bases, leaving 8 bases not matched to a gene. There are 16 residues in the CDR3. The CDR3 loop reads CASSLSWDRGYGKLFF. The DNA of the CDR3 is TGTGCCAGCAGTTTATCTTGGGACAGGGGGTACGGAAAACTGTTTTTT. Full variable domain (outside the CDR3, taken from reference TRBV28 and TRBJ1-4): DVKVTQSSRYLVKRTGEKVFLECVQDMDHENMFWYRQDPGLGLRLIYFSYDVKMKEKGDIPEGYSVSREKKERFSLILESASTNQTSMYLCASSLSWDRGYGKLFFGSGTQLSVL.

The V call is TRBV28, the J call TRBJ2-7, with D tentatively TRBD2 (6 bases). CDR1 is MDHEN and CDR2 is SYDVKM in the germline V gene. Between the trimmed V and J ends, which lost 5 bases and 6 bases, there was a span of 17 bases. This CDR3 contains 14 residues. The CDR3 DNA is TGTGCCAGCAGTCCCCCAGGTCTAGCGCGCGAGCAGTACTTC. This translates into CASSPPGLAREQYF.

V is TRBV10-3 and J is TRBJ1-1, with 7 bases aligning to TRBD1. V lost 0 bases and J lost 0; bases outside the gene matches: 4. The CDR3 is 16 amino acids. From germline, CDR1 is ENHRY and CDR2 SYGVKD. CDR3 amino acids: CAISESNRGLNTEAFF. CDR3 nucleotides: TGTGCCATCAGTGAGTCAAACAGGGGATTGAACACTGAAGCTTTCTTT.

The chain combines TRBV18 with TRBJ1-2, with TRBD1 matching over 8 bases. This CDR3 contains 14 residues. Germline-derived CDR1 and CDR2 are KGHSH and LQKENI. Losses at the gene ends were 5 bases for V and 3 bases for J; bases not matched to a gene: 5. For the CDR3, the DNA is TGTGCCAGCTCAATCACGGGACAGGACTATGGCTACACCTTC. Its translation: CASSITGQDYGYTF.

The chain links TRBV10-1 to TRBJ2-1; 8 bases map to TRBD2. V shed 5 bases, J shed 8 bases, and the junction held 8 bases outside the gene matches. The CDR3 has 14 amino acids. Germline V lookup: CDR1 WNHNN, CDR2 SYGVQD (reference sequence). In DNA, the CDR3 is TGCGCCAGCAGTCGGGGGGGAGTGTTAGATGAGCAGTTCTTC. Translated, it gives CASSRGGVLDEQFF.

The chain links TRBV5-1 to TRBJ1-2, with 7 bases identical to TRBD1. Losses at the gene ends were 4 bases for V and 4 bases for J; bases not matched to a gene: 4. CDR3 size: 13 residues. CDR1 is SGHRS, CDR2 YFSETQ, per germline. DNA for the CDR3: TGCGCCAGCAGCGGACAGGACCTCTATGGCTACACCTTC. It yields the protein CASSGQDLYGYTF.

The chain recombines TRBV5-6 with TRBJ2-3; D may be TRBD2 (5 bases). Germline lookup yields CDR1 SGHDT and CDR2 YYEEEE. This CDR3 spans 14 amino acids. The V gene lost 2 bases and the J gene lost 5 bases, with 12 bases spanning the gap. The CDR3 reads CASSFGGTRDTQYF. CDR3 in DNA: TGTGCCAGCAGCTTTGGAGGAACTAGAGATACGCAGTATTTT.

The V gene is TRBV18, the J gene TRBJ1-2; perhaps TRBD1 as D (5 bases). Deletions cut 0 bases from V and 3 bases from J, with 11 bases between. The length of the CDR3 is 15 residues. Germline CDR1 and CDR2: KGHSH and LQKENI. The CDR3 sequence: CASSPPGTAYYGYTF. The CDR3 DNA is TGTGCCAGCTCACCACCCGGGACCGCTTACTATGGCTACACCTTC. Full variable domain (rest looked up from reference TRBV18 and TRBJ1-2): NAGVMQNPRHLVRRRGQEARLRCSPMKGHSHVYWYRQLPEEGLKFMVYLQKENIIDESGMPKERFSAEFPKEGPSILRIQQVVRGDSAAYFCASSPPGTAYYGYTFGSGTRLTVV.

J is TRBJ2-7 and V is TRBV7-9; D gene ambiguous. The V gene's germline CDR1 is SEHNR and CDR2 FQNEAQ (reference sequence). The germline V and J ends were trimmed by 9 bases and 0 bases, with 6 bases remaining between them. This CDR3 has 11 amino acids. CDR3 in amino acids: CASHSSYEQYF. The CDR3 coding sequence is TGTGCCAGTCATAGCTCCTACGAGCAGTACTTC.

The chain couples TRBV4-1 to TRBJ1-5, with D possibly matching TRBD1 (6 bases). CDR3 length: 15 residues. Looked up from germline, CDR1 is MGHRA and CDR2 is YSYEKL. Trimming shortened V by 3 bases and J by 6 bases, and 15 bases separated the two germline ends. CDR3 loop: CASSHPGVAVQPQHF. The CDR3 nucleotides are TGCGCCAGCAGCCATCCAGGGGTCGCGGTTCAGCCCCAGCATTTT.

In regard to this clone: With only one base between it and a far larger clone, this is likely a read error. Other DNA sequences of this sample code for an identical CDR3. J is TRBJ2-7 and V is TRBV6-1; tentative D call: TRBD1 (6 bases). V was trimmed by 2 bases and J by 4 bases, leaving 18 bases between them. Per the germline V gene, CDR1 is MNHNS and CDR2 is SASEGT. The CDR3 extends over 16 amino acids. The CDR3 region is CASSESLTGDGYEQYF. CDR3 in DNA: TGTGCCAGCAGTGAAAGTTTGACAGGAGATGGGTACGAGCAGTACTTC.

This clone has more than one count but fewer than ten. Other DNA variants within this sample encode the same CDR3. The V and J genes are TRBV2 and TRBJ1-1; a weak D match, TRBD1 (5 bases). The CDR3 loop spans 13 amino acids. Germline V lookup: CDR1 SNHLY, CDR2 FYNNEI. V lost 4 bases and J lost 0, with 6 bases in between. The DNA of the CDR3 is TGTGCCAGCAGTGCGGGGGTGAACACTGAAGCTTTCTTT. Its protein product is CASSAGVNTEAFF.

The CDR3 DNA reads as TGCGCCAGCAGCCAAGGAAGTCAGGGACCCCTCAAACAGAGCCTGTTTTTT. This translates into CASSQGSQGPLKQSLFF. V and J are TRBV4-1 and TRBJ1-4, with a possible D match to TRBD1 (5 bases). The germline V gene has CDR1 MGHRA and CDR2 YSYEKL. The CDR3 has 17 amino acids. The V and J ends lost 1 base and 14 bases respectively, with 26 bases between them.

The chain uses TRBV4-1 and TRBJ2-7; D is possibly TRBD1 or TRBD2 (6 bases each). The length of the CDR3 is 13 residues. The V gene's germline CDR1 is MGHRA and CDR2 YSYEKL. Trimming cost V 6 bases and J 0 bases, with 9 bases left between them. CDR3 bases: TGCGCCAGCAGACAGGGAGGCTCCTACGAGCAGTACTTC. It translates to CASRQGGSYEQYF.

Ten or more counts support this clone. Other DNA sequences in this sample translate to the same CDR3. The chain links TRBV5-1 to TRBJ2-1, with TRBD2 matching over 15 bases. This CDR3 has 19 amino acids. CDR1 is SGHRS and CDR2 is YFSETQ in the germline V gene. The J segment lost 3 bases and the V segment lost 5 bases, leaving 12 bases of the junction unmatched. CDR3 sequence (DNA): TGCGCCAGCAGACTCGGGACTAGCGGGAGGAGTAGTAGCTACAATGAGCAGTTCTTC. Its translation: CASRLGTSGRSSSYNEQFF. Full variable domain (rest looked up from reference TRBV5-1 and TRBJ2-1): KAGVTQTPRYLIKTRGQQVTLSCSPISGHRSVSWYQQTPGQGLQFLFEYFSETQRNKGNFPGRFSGRQFSNSRSEMNVSTLELGDSALYLCASRLGTSGRSSSYNEQFFGPGTRLTVL.